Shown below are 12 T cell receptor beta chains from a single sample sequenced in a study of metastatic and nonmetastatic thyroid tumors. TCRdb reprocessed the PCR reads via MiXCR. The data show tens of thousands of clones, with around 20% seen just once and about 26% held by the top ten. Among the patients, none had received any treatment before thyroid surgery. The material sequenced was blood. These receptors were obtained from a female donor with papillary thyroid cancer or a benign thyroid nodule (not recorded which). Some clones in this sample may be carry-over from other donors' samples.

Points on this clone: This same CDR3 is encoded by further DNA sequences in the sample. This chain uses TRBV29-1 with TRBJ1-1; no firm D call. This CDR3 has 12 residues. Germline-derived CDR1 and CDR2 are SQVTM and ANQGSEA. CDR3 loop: CSGRVMNTEAFF. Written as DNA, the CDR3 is TGCAGTGGCAGAGTCATGAACACTGAAGCTTTCTTT.

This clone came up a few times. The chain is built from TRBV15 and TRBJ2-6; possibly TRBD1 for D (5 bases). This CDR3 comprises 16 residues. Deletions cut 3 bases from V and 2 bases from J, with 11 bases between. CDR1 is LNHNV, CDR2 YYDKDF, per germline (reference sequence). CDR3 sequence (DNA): TGTGCCACCAGCAGTAGTGGCAGGGCTGGGGCCAACGTCCTGACTTTC. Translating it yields CATSSSGRAGANVLTF.

The DNA of the CDR3 is TGTGCCAGCAGCGGAGGGACAACAGATACGCAGTATTTT. It yields the protein CASSGGTTDTQYF. The chain recombines TRBV7-6 with TRBJ2-3; D may be TRBD1 or TRBD2 (6 bases each). V lost 5 bases, J lost 3 bases, and 9 bases lay in between. CDR3 length equals 13 residues. Germline V gene sequence: CDR1 SGHVS, CDR2 FNYEAQ.

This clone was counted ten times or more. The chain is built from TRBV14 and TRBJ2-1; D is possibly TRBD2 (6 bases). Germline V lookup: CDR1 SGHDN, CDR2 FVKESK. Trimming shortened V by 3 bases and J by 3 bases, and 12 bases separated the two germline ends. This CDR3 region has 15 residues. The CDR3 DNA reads TGTGCCAGCAGCCACCCCCTAGCGAGCTACAATGAGCAGTTCTTC. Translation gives CASSHPLASYNEQFF.

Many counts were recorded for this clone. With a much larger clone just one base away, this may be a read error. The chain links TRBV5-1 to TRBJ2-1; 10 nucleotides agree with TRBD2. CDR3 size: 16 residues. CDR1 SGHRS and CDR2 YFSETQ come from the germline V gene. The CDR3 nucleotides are TGCGCCAGCAGCCTGACTAGCGGGCGTTCCTACAATGAGCAGCTCTTC. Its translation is CASSLTSGRSYNEQLF.

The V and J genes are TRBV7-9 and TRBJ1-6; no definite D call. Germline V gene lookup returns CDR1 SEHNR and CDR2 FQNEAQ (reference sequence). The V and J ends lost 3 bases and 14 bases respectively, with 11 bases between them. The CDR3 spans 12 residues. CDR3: CASSFDTRTLHF. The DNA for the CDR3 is TGTGCCAGCAGCTTTGATACTCGAACCCTCCACTTT.

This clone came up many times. This CDR3 is CAISEGADGEAFF. In nucleotides, the CDR3 is TGTGCCATCAGTGAGGGGGCTGACGGTGAAGCTTTCTTT. The rearrangement joins TRBV10-3 to TRBJ1-1; D is possibly TRBD1 (5 bases). Germline V gene sequence: CDR1 ENHRY, CDR2 SYGVKD. The CDR3 covers 13 residues. Trimming took off 2 bases at V and 7 bases at J, with 11 bases between the two ends.

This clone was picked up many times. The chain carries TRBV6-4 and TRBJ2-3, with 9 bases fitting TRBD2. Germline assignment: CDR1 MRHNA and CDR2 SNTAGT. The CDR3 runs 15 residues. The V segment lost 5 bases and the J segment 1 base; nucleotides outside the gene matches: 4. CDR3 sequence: CASSLLAGGTDTQYF. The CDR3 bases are TGTGCCAGCAGTTTACTAGCGGGTGGCACAGATACGCAGTATTTT.

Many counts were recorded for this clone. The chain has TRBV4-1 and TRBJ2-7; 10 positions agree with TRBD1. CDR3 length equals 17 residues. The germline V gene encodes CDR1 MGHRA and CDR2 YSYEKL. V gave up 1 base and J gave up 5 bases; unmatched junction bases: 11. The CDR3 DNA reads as TGCGCCAGCAGCCAAGTGACGGGCCGGGACAGGGGCGACGAGCAGTACTTC. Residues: CASSQVTGRDRGDEQYF.

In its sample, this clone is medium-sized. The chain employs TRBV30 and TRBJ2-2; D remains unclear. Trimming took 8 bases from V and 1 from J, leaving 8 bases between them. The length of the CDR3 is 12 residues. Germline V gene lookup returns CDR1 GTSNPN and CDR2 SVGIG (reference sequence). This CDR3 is CASAQNTGELFF. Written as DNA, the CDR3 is TGTGCCAGCGCACAGAACACCGGGGAGCTGTTTTTT.

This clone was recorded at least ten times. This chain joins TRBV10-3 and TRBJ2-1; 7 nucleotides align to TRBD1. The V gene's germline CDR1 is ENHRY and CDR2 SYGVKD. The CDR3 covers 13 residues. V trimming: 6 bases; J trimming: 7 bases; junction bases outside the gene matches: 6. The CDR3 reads CAISETGFNEQFF. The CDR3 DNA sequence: TGTGCCATCAGCGAGACAGGGTTTAATGAGCAGTTCTTC.

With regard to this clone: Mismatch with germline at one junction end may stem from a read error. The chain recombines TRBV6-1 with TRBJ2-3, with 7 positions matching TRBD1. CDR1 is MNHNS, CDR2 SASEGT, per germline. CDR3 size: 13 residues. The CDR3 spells CSSMAGGRDTQYF. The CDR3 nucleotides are TGTTCCAGCATGGCAGGGGGAAGGGATACGCAGTATTTT.